The entry below describes one T cell receptor beta chain. This clonotype occurred a few times. It lacks a known antigen. No quality values exist for individual bases; no much larger clone is one base distant. These data originate in a study of response to subunit inactivated influenza vaccine (dated by TCRdb to 2016 to 2019). In the study overall: Deep quantitative profiling of the T cell receptor repertoire was used in the study to follow responses to a trivalent subunit inactivated influenza vaccine.

The receptor library was made with RT-PCR. The sequencing machine was an Illumina HiSeq 2500. TCRdb's own reprocessing of the public reads used fastp at Q25 and MiXCR and kept productive beta chains. CDR3 protein duplicates are merged, each entry listing the most common genes and DNA. Across this sample there are about 570,000 distinct CDR3 sequences, with around 11% seen only once. The top ten hold approximately 10% of the sample. For this chain, trimming is 2 bases at the V end and 1 base at the J end, and the number of junction bases without a gene match is 2. The CDR3 starts with the cysteine, ends with the phenylalanine, and has 15 residues. Kept here is only the CDR3 DNA, which spans 45 bases and is read in frame from base 1. CDR1 is given as SEHNR and CDR2 as FQNEAQ, both from the germline V gene (reference sequence). Results and caveats for the whole study, not just this receptor: It was suggested by the authors that each seasonal influenza vaccination may recruit only a limited number of new T cells.

These data were also filed under a second study, of T cells expressing NK-cell markers. Per the second study: TCR beta cDNA libraries were prepared using 5'RACE template switching, which introduced a universal primer site and unique molecular identifiers. In sorted CD3+CD56+NKG2C+, CD3+CD56+NKG2C- and CD3+CD56-NKG2C+ T-cell subsets from 8 or 9 donors, TCR beta-chain repertoires were profiled. Among the eight sequenced donors, seven were HCMV-seropositive and one was HCMV-seronegative. In several experiments an anti-gammadeltaTCR antibody was added to restrict sorting to alphabetaTCR-expressing T cells. For roughly 6 donors, the dominant CD3+CD56+NKG2C+ clonotypes were among the top 10 CD8+ clonotypes and accounted for about 1.0-7.5% of CD8+ T cells. Those dominant clonotypes were again the most abundant among CD3+CD56-NKG2C+ cells in a handful of donors, at about 25-65%. Whether the expanded NKG2C-expressing T cell clones were specific for HCMV antigens remained unclear. Randomly selected healthy volunteers, three men and five women, were used as the eight sequenced donors. HCMV-specific IgG was detected in serum with a commercial ELISA kit to determine HCMV serostatus. Peripheral blood mononuclear cells were isolated from blood by Ficoll density gradient centrifugation. For a handful of donors, bulk peripheral blood T-cell repertoires were additionally sequenced from unsorted PBMC. Synthesis of cDNA was primed from the TCR beta constant segment and was followed by two consecutive PCR amplification steps. The libraries were sequenced on Illumina HiSeq 2000/2500, MiSeq or NextSeq, producing 2 x 150 bp reads. MIGEC was used to demultiplex reads and group reads by UMI, and MiTCR was used to assemble and quantify clonotypes. To exclude erroneous sequences, only TCR cDNA sequences supported by at least two reads were retained. Downstream repertoire analysis used the tcR package, and clonotypes were matched across fractions by CDR3 nucleotide sequence plus V segment. Antigen specificity was annotated against VDJdb with VDJmatch, allowing one amino acid substitution in CDR3.

The sequence derives from a middle-aged man who received an inactivated influenza vaccine. Donor details come from another sample of the same person, matched by shared clones. The sequencing used PBMCs from blood, collected on the day of vaccination. The chain is assembled from TRBV7-9 and TRBJ2-7, and TRBD1 matches 10 of the central bases. The CDR3 in this case is CASSLKGQGSYEQYF. The nucleotides are TGTGCCAGCAGCTTAAAGGGACAGGGGTCCTACGAGCAGTACTTC.